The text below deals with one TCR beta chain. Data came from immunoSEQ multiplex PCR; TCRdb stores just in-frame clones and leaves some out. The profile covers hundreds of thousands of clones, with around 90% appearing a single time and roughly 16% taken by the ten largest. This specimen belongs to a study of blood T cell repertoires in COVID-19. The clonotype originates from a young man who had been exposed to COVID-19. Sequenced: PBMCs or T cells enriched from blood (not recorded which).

CDR3 nucleotides: TGTGCCACCAGTGATTCCAGTGAGCAGTTCTTC. Amino acid sequence: CATSDSSEQFF. The chain recombines TRBV24-1 with TRBJ2-1, with D hard to call. Between the trimmed V and J ends, which lost 2 bases and 9 bases, there was a span of 4 bases. The CDR3 runs 11 residues. The germline V gene encodes CDR1 KGHDR and CDR2 SFDVKD.